The source of this T cell receptor (beta chain) is a study of T cells in Graves' hyperthyroidism and ophthalmopathy. At least ten counts were recorded for this clonotype. Its antigen is not identified. The study defined stable Graves' hyperthyroidism as no ophthalmopathy progression within 18 months. Using RNA transcripts as the source, TCR beta CDR3 regions were amplified. HTBI primers drove first-round RT-PCR of the TCR CDR3. From the multiplex PCR reads, TCRdb called clonotypes with MiXCR, one entry per CDR3 protein. This table holds approximately 28,000 distinct CDR3 sequences, roughly 46% found once. General observations from the study: Appearing also in blood were most of the thyroid clonotypes expanded above 0.001.

CDR1 is MNHEY and CDR2 is SMNVEV in the germline V gene (reference sequence). The CDR3 loop spans 16 amino acids. The trim removed 5 bases at V and 3 bases at J, leaving 11 bases unmatched. The chain carries TRBV27 and TRBJ2-7; 9 bases line up with TRBD1. Sequences were obtained from blood. The sequence came from a woman under 40 with Graves' hyperthyroidism. The CDR3 DNA reads TGTGCCAGCAGTCCCCTACTCTGGACAGGGGACTACGAGCAGTACTTC. Residues: CASSPLLWTGDYEQYF.